One sample yielded the 10 T cell receptor beta chains listed below, sequenced in a study of human T cells and chemical hapten exposure. Each CDR3 protein gets one entry after TCRdb re-called the RACE reads with MiXCR. The sample has around 150,000 distinct CDR3 sequences; about 15% are singletons. Described time point: patch test 1, 2 weeks after DPC sensitization. Specified treatment: therapeutic diphenylcyclopropenone sensitization with weekly scalp DPC. This specimen was whole blood, taken in connection with sensitization to the hapten diphenylcyclopropenone (DPC). The source of these receptors is a woman in her twenties or thirties with alopecia areata. Some clones in this sample may be carry-over from other donors' samples.

The chain links TRBV2 to TRBJ2-1; D call uncertain. Germline V gene sequence: CDR1 SNHLY, CDR2 FYNNEI. This CDR3 has 14 amino acids. V lost 5 bases, J lost 4 bases, and 12 bases lay in between. CDR3 amino acids: CASSSTLTYNEQFF. The CDR3 nucleotides are TGTGCCAGCAGTTCTACACTAACTTACAATGAGCAGTTCTTC.

This clonotype was recorded a few times. The rearrangement links TRBV3-1 to TRBJ2-3; D perhaps matches TRBD1 (5 bases). Germline V gene lookup returns CDR1 LGHDT and CDR2 YNNKEL (reference sequence). This CDR3 spans 13 amino acids. Trimming left V 3 bases short and J 4 bases short, with 8 bases between. CDR3 nucleotides: TGTGCCAGCAGCCACACAGGTCCAGATACGCAGTATTTT. Its translation: CASSHTGPDTQYF.

V is TRBV2 and J is TRBJ1-2; 8 bases agree with TRBD1. Per the germline V gene, CDR1 is SNHLY and CDR2 is FYNNEI. This CDR3 region has 15 residues. Germline trimming cut 4 bases from V and 4 bases from J; bases unmatched to any gene: 8. Here the CDR3 reads CASSVRLGQVYGYTF. CDR3 bases: TGTGCCAGCAGTGTTCGCCTGGGACAGGTCTATGGCTACACCTTC.

This sequence joins TRBV28 and TRBJ1-5; D unresolved. Germline V CDR1 and CDR2: MDHEN, SYDVKM. CDR3 length: 15 amino acids. V was trimmed by 7 bases and J by 5 bases, leaving 18 bases between them. CDR3 coding DNA: TGTGCCAGCACCTCTCCCATCGGTCTCTATCAGCCCCAGCATTTT. Translating gives CASTSPIGLYQPQHF.

In this sample, this clonotype turned up many times. The rearrangement links TRBV29-1 to TRBJ2-1, with D tentatively TRBD2 (5 bases). CDR3 length: 13 residues. Looked up from germline, CDR1 is SQVTM and CDR2 is ANQGSEA. V was trimmed by 3 bases and J by 7 bases, leaving 13 bases between them. For the CDR3, the DNA is TGCAGCGTTGAGTTCCTCAGCGGTAATGAGCAGTTCTTC. Translated, it gives CSVEFLSGNEQFF.

Turning to this clonotype: A much larger clone lies one base from this, so it may be a read error. This chain connects TRBV20-1 to TRBJ1-6, with 7 bases matching TRBD1. Germline V lookup: CDR1 DFQATT, CDR2 SNEGSKA (reference sequence). This CDR3 has 14 amino acids. Here the CDR3 reads CSAGDSGPYSSLHF. The CDR3, as DNA: TGCAGTGCTGGGGACAGTGGTCCCTATTCATCCCTCCACTTT.

This clonotype showed up just a few times. The chain employs TRBV12-3 or TRBV12-4 and TRBJ2-7; TRBD1 is a possible D gene (5 bases). This CDR3 contains 14 residues. V lost 8 bases to trimming and J lost 0 bases, with 14 bases between them. CDR3 sequence (DNA): TGTGCCAGCGGTGGACGGACAAGCTCCTACGAGCAGTACTTC. Its protein product is CASGGRTSSYEQYF.

The chain joins TRBV6-1 to TRBJ2-4; 7 nucleotides match TRBD2. The V gene end was trimmed by 2 bases and the J gene end by 1 base; junction bases not matched to a gene: 11. CDR1 is MNHNS, CDR2 SASEGT, per germline. The CDR3 covers 18 residues. In DNA form, the CDR3 reads TGTGCCAGCAGTGAATTAGTCGAGGGAGGGACTGCCAAAAACATTCAGTACTTC. The encoded protein is CASSELVEGGTAKNIQYF.

This clonotype was counted at least ten times. The chain joins TRBV7-2 to TRBJ2-1, with D hard to call. CDR3 size: 12 residues. Germline CDR1 and CDR2: SGHTA and FQGNSA. The germline V and J ends were trimmed by 0 bases and 6 bases, with 3 bases remaining between them. CDR3 in amino acids: CASSLAANEQFF. The CDR3 DNA sequence: TGTGCCAGCAGCTTAGCAGCCAATGAGCAGTTCTTC.

V and J are TRBV12-3 or TRBV12-4 and TRBJ1-2, with D perhaps TRBD1 (6 bases). The germline V and J ends were trimmed by 10 bases and 6 bases, with 12 bases remaining between them. The CDR3 is made up of 11 amino acids. The CDR3 reads CATPQGDGYTF. Here the CDR3 DNA reads TGTGCCACCCCACAGGGCGATGGCTACACCTTC.